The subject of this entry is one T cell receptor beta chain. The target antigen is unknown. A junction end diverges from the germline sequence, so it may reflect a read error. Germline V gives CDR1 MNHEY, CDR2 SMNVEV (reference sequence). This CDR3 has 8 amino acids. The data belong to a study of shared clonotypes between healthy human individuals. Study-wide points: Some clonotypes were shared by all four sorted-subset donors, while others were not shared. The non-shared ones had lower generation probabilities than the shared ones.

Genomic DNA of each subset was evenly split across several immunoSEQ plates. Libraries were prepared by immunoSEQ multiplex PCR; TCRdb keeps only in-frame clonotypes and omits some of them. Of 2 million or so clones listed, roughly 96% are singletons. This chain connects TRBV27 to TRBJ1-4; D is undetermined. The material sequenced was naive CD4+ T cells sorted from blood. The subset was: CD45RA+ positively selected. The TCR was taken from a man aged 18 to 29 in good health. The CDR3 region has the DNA TGTGCCAGCAGTTTGCGAGAATTT. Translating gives CASSLREF.